The 26 T cell receptor beta chains reported below all come from one sample, sequenced in a study of neoadjuvant nivolumab and ipilimumab in lung cancer. Clones were sequenced by immunoSEQ multiplex PCR, and TCRdb holds only the in-frame ones, with some missing. The sample includes under 5,500 clones, about 83% of them seen just once. This sample comprised normal lung tissue adjacent to the tumor, obtained after neoadjuvant nivolumab, alone or with ipilimumab, at or shortly before surgery. The receptors were sampled from an adult with non-small cell lung cancer. Some clones in this sample may be carry-over from other donors' samples.

This clone turned up a few times. This chain uses TRBV27 with TRBJ2-2; tentatively, D is TRBD1 (6 bases). Germline-derived CDR1 and CDR2 are MNHEY and SMNVEV (reference sequence). Between the trimmed V and J ends, which lost 8 bases and 1 base, there was a span of 11 bases. The CDR3 covers 14 residues. The CDR3 loop reads CASLRTVNTGELFF. For the CDR3, the DNA is TGTGCCAGCCTGAGGACAGTGAACACCGGGGAGCTGTTTTTT.

The chain recombines TRBV9 with TRBJ1-2; TRBD1 matches at 7 bases. The junction had 9 bases not matched to a gene; V was cut back by 4 bases and J by 3 bases. Germline values: CDR1 SGDLS, CDR2 YYNGEE. This CDR3 has 15 amino acids. CDR3 in DNA: TGTGCCAGCAGCCCCCGACAGGGATTTGACTATGGCTACACCTTC. Its protein is CASSPRQGFDYGYTF. Combining the CDR3 with reference TRBV9 and TRBJ1-2 gives the whole variable domain DSGVTQTPKHLITATGQRVTLRCSPRSGDLSVYWYQQSLDQGLQFLIQYYNGEERAKGNILERFSAQQFPDLHSELNLSSLELGDSALYFCASSPRQGFDYGYTFGSGTRLTVV.

This chain uses TRBV9 with TRBJ2-3; D tentatively fits TRBD1 or TRBD2 (5 bases each). The germline gives CDR1 SGDLS, CDR2 YYNGEE. This CDR3 has 13 residues. V lost 6 bases and J 2 bases, leaving 10 bases between the germline ends. Here the CDR3 DNA reads TGTGCCAGCAATGGGGGATCCACAGATACGCAGTATTTT. This encodes CASNGGSTDTQYF.

With regard to this clone: An end of the junction differs from the germline gene, which may be a read error. V is TRBV7-8 and J is TRBJ1-5; D might be TRBD1 (6 bases). The CDR3 consists of 16 residues. Germline V CDR1 and CDR2: SGHVS, FQNEAQ. The CDR3 nucleotides read TGTGCCAGCAACTTAGGAGGGGGTCATAGCAATCAGCCCCAGCATTTT. It codes for CASNLGGGHSNQPQHF.

CDR3 nucleotides: TGTGCCAGCAGCGTCCCGGGACAGGGGAATCCAGTCAATCAGCCCCAGCATTTT. Its protein is CASSVPGQGNPVNQPQHF. This rearrangement joins TRBV2 to TRBJ1-5; 10 nucleotides agree with TRBD1. The V gene's germline CDR1 is SNHLY and CDR2 FYNNEI. CDR3 length: 18 amino acids. J was trimmed by 3 bases and V by 6 bases; bases with no gene match: 14.

The chain combines TRBV30 with TRBJ2-6, with D perhaps TRBD1 (5 bases). Germline CDR1 reads GTSNPN; CDR2 reads SVGIG (reference sequence). V shed 1 base and J shed 0 bases, with 7 bases lying between them. This CDR3 contains 15 residues. The CDR3 DNA sequence: TGTGCCTGGAGTGACAGGAGCTCTGGGGCCAACGTCCTGACTTTC. It translates to CAWSDRSSGANVLTF.

This rearrangement joins TRBV5-6 to TRBJ2-3; 14 bases fit TRBD2. The junction had 13 bases not matched to a gene; V was cut back by 6 bases and J by 7 bases. Germline V gene data show CDR1 as SGHDT and CDR2 as YYEEEE. The CDR3 has 17 residues. CDR3 bases: TGTGCCAGCAACTCATACCCGGGACTAGCGGGAGTAAATACGCAGTATTTT. Its translation: CASNSYPGLAGVNTQYF.

CDR3 bases: TGTGCCATCAGTGGCAACCTCCAAGAGACCCAGTACTTC. It yields the protein CAISGNLQETQYF. The chain joins TRBV10-3 to TRBJ2-5; no firm D call. V gave up 4 bases and J gave up 1 base, with 7 bases separating them. Germline CDR1 and CDR2: ENHRY and SYGVKD. This CDR3 has 13 amino acids.

The chain employs TRBV6-5 and TRBJ2-7; a weak D match, TRBD1 (5 bases). Germline loops: CDR1 MNHEY, CDR2 SVGAGI. V shed 5 bases and J shed 0 bases, with 11 bases lying between them. The CDR3 consists of 14 residues. CDR3 sequence (DNA): TGTGCCAGCAGTCGATTAGACAGCTCCTACGAGCAGTACTTC. Its translation: CASSRLDSSYEQYF.

The gene calls are TRBV7-3 and TRBJ2-3; a weak D match, TRBD2 (6 bases). V was cut by 5 bases and J by 8 bases, with 14 bases left in between. CDR3 size: 13 residues. Per the germline V gene, CDR1 is SGHTA and CDR2 is FQGTGA. Here the CDR3 DNA reads TGTGCCAGCAGCATTCCTAGCGATCCTACGCAGTATTTT. Translation: CASSIPSDPTQYF. Using reference TRBV7-3 and TRBJ2-3 for the parts outside the CDR3, the full variable domain is GAGVSQTPSNKVTEKGKYVELRCDPISGHTALYWYRQSLGQGPEFLIYFQGTGAADDSGLPNDRFFAVRPEGSVSTLKIQRTERGDSAVYLCASSIPSDPTQYFGPGTRLTVL.

This clone has more than one count but fewer than ten. The chain carries TRBV5-1 and TRBJ1-1; D is perhaps TRBD1 (6 bases). V shed 2 bases and J shed 3 bases, with 11 bases lying between them. In germline, CDR1 is SGHRS, CDR2 YFSETQ. CDR3 length: 14 residues. DNA of the CDR3: TGCGCCAGCAGCTTTTTTGGGGGCGACACTGAAGCTTTCTTT. It yields the protein CASSFFGGDTEAFF. Full variable domain (outside the CDR3, taken from reference TRBV5-1 and TRBJ1-1): KAGVTQTPRYLIKTRGQQVTLSCSPISGHRSVSWYQQTPGQGLQFLFEYFSETQRNKGNFPGRFSGRQFSNSRSEMNVSTLELGDSALYLCASSFFGGDTEAFFGQGTRLTVV.

The rearrangement uses TRBV2 and TRBJ1-2; D gene ambiguous. The CDR3 loop spans 12 amino acids. V shed 8 bases and J shed 5 bases, with 12 bases lying between them. CDR1 and CDR2 (germline): SNHLY, FYNNEI. CDR3 amino acids: CASHLDLYGYTF. DNA for the CDR3: TGTGCCAGCCACCTAGACCTTTATGGCTACACCTTC.

V gene TRBV5-8 combines with J gene TRBJ1-1; 8 nucleotides align to TRBD1. This CDR3 has 14 residues. Trimming removed 5 bases from V and 5 bases from J; junction bases left unmatched: 8. CDR1 is SGHTS and CDR2 is YDEGEE in the germline V gene. The CDR3 loop reads CASRLTGEVTEAFF. The DNA for the CDR3 is TGTGCCAGCAGATTGACAGGGGAGGTGACTGAAGCTTTCTTT.

This chain links TRBV7-9 with TRBJ1-2; TRBD1 is a possible D gene (5 bases). The CDR3 length is 16 residues. CDR1 SEHNR and CDR2 FQNEAQ come from the germline V gene (reference sequence). V dropped 1 base and J dropped 3 bases, with 15 bases sitting between them. The CDR3 bases are TGTGCCAGCAGCTTAGGGAGCCGCTTGGGGGACTATGGCTACACCTTC. This encodes CASSLGSRLGDYGYTF.

The chain carries TRBV27 and TRBJ1-2, with 9 bases matching TRBD1. Germline CDR1 MNHEY, CDR2 SMNVEV (reference sequence). The V and J ends lost 8 bases and 8 bases, in that order; junction bases with no gene match: 12. The CDR3 runs to 14 residues. The CDR3 bases are TGTGCCAGCGGGCTCTACAGGGGGCCGCACGGCTACACCTTC. It codes for CASGLYRGPHGYTF.

CDR3 sequence: CASSPSNLRGRPATQYF. The CDR3 DNA reads TGTGCCAGCAGCCCCTCCAATCTCCGGGGACGGCCAGCGACCCAGTACTTC. The chain couples TRBV5-6 to TRBJ2-5; D tentatively fits TRBD1 or TRBD2 (5 bases each). V was cut by 4 bases and J by 7 bases, with 26 bases left in between. The CDR3 covers 17 residues. The V gene's germline CDR1 is SGHDT and CDR2 YYEEEE.

The chain has TRBV6-6 and TRBJ1-1; no reliable D call. Trimming took 0 bases from V and 2 from J, leaving 7 bases between them. Germline assignment: CDR1 MNHNY and CDR2 SVGAGI (reference sequence). CDR3 length: 14 amino acids. The CDR3 here is CASSYSRANTEAFF. CDR3 in DNA: TGTGCCAGCAGTTACTCGAGGGCTAACACTGAAGCTTTCTTT.

DNA of the CDR3: TGTGCCAGCAGTGAAGGGGCTAAAGATACGCAGTATTTT. The encoded protein is CASSEGAKDTQYF. This chain uses TRBV6-4 with TRBJ2-3; D perhaps matches TRBD1 (5 bases). The CDR3 covers 13 residues. The germline V gene encodes CDR1 MRHNA and CDR2 SNTAGT. Deletions cut 3 bases from V and 5 bases from J, with 9 bases between.

The chain combines TRBV27 with TRBJ2-1; no definite D call. Trimming stripped 5 bases from V and 7 bases from J, with 15 bases between. The CDR3 extends over 14 amino acids. CDR1 and CDR2 from the germline V gene are MNHEY and SMNVEV (reference sequence). The CDR3 protein is CASSTRDTENEQFF. Here the CDR3 DNA reads TGTGCCAGCAGTACCCGCGACACAGAAAATGAGCAGTTCTTC.

This sequence joins TRBV7-2 and TRBJ2-3; D is possibly TRBD2 (6 bases). Germline V gene lookup returns CDR1 SGHTA and CDR2 FQGNSA. CDR3 size: 15 residues. Trimming shortened V by 5 bases and J by 2 bases, and 14 bases separated the two germline ends. The CDR3 DNA reads TGTGCCAGCAGCGGAGCCGGGAGATCCACAGATACGCAGTATTTT. Its translation is CASSGAGRSTDTQYF. The variable domain in full, with the rest retrieved from reference TRBV7-2 and TRBJ2-3, is GAGVSQSPSNKVTEKGKDVELRCDPISGHTALYWYRQSLGQGLEFLIYFQGNSAPDKSGLPSDRFSAERTGGSVSTLTIQRTQQEDSAVYLCASSGAGRSTDTQYFGPGTRLTVL.

This clone was seen a single time. The chain employs TRBV6-1 and TRBJ2-3, with 11 bases lining up with TRBD2. Looked up from germline, CDR1 is MNHNS and CDR2 is SASEGT. With 3 bases clipped from V and 2 bases from J, the junction kept 7 bases outside the gene matches. The CDR3 has 17 residues. The CDR3 DNA follows: TGTGCCAGCAGTGATGAGACTAGCGGGAATGTCACAGATACGCAGTATTTT. Its protein product is CASSDETSGNVTDTQYF.

The chain recombines TRBV5-1 with TRBJ2-7; no reliable D call. The ends were cut back, 5 bases at V and 4 bases at J, with 13 bases in the middle. Germline V gene lookup returns CDR1 SGHRS and CDR2 YFSETQ. There are 13 residues in the CDR3. CDR3 nucleotides: TGCGCCAGCAGTTCGTTTGGGTCGTACGAGCAGTACTTC. Amino acids: CASSSFGSYEQYF.

This clone was recorded only once. The chain combines TRBV19 with TRBJ2-2, with D unresolved. Germline CDR1 LNHDA, CDR2 SQIVND (reference sequence). The V gene lost 8 bases and the J gene lost 0 bases, with 7 bases spanning the gap. CDR3 length: 13 amino acids. The CDR3 DNA reads TGTGCCAGTTCGGATGCGAACACCGGGGAGCTGTTTTTT. Protein sequence: CASSDANTGELFF. Supplemented by reference TRBV19 and TRBJ2-2, the full variable domain reads DGGITQSPKYLFRKEGQNVTLSCEQNLNHDAMYWYRQDPGQGLRLIYYSQIVNDFQKGDIAEGYSVSREKKESFPLTVTSAQKNPTAFYLCASSDANTGELFFGEGSRLTVL.

The gene calls are TRBV18 and TRBJ2-7; D is ambiguous. The V end lost 3 bases, the J end lost 5 bases, and 8 bases lay between the germline ends. The CDR3 consists of 12 residues. Germline loops: CDR1 KGHSH, CDR2 LQKENI. The CDR3 here is CASSPSRNEQYF. For the CDR3, the DNA is TGTGCCAGCTCACCCTCCAGGAACGAGCAGTACTTC.

The J gene is TRBJ2-1, the V gene TRBV9; the D is unclear. V was trimmed by 0 bases and J by 5 bases, leaving 9 bases between them. The length of the CDR3 is 14 residues. Germline values: CDR1 SGDLS, CDR2 YYNGEE. Here the CDR3 DNA reads TGTGCCAGCAGCGTAGGGCTCACCCACAATGAGCAGTTCTTC. Its translation: CASSVGLTHNEQFF.

CDR3 DNA: TGTGCCACCCACCCAAGAGGTAGCAATGAGCAGTTCTTC. Translated: CATHPRGSNEQFF. The chain links TRBV6-5 to TRBJ2-1; D remains unclear. CDR3 size: 13 residues. Germline V gene lookup returns CDR1 MNHEY and CDR2 SVGAGI. V was trimmed by 10 bases and J by 6 bases, leaving 16 bases between them.